This TCR beta chain was observed in a study of shared clonotypes between healthy human individuals. Regarding the study as a whole: Across four donors, naive CD4 shared around 5.1%, naive CD8 less than 4%, memory CD4 more than 2%, memory CD8 around 0.42%. Non-shared clonotypes showed lower generation probabilities than clonotypes common to all four donors.

Into CD45RA+ naive and CD45RA-negative memory subsets, the CD4+ cells were split. Germline loops: CDR1 SGHNT, CDR2 YYREEE (reference sequence). CDR3 length: 15 residues. V gave up 0 bases and J gave up 5 bases, with 15 bases separating them. The input for sorted-subset replicate PCRs was around 0.2 ug DNA, tens of thousands of T cell genomes. Measured with immunoSEQ multiplex PCR; TCRdb has only the in-frame clones, and not every one. The sample has fewer than 1.8 million clones; less than 99% are singletons. As for this clone: Its antigen is as yet unknown.

The sequence was collected from a young man in good health. What was sequenced was naive CD4+ T cells sorted from blood. Described subset: CD45RA+ positively selected. The rearrangement joins TRBV5-4 to TRBJ2-7; a possible D gene is TRBD2 (6 bases). In nucleotides, the CDR3 is TGTGCCAGCAGCTTGGACGGGAGTCTTTTGAACGAGCAGTACTTC. As protein: CASSLDGSLLNEQYF.